One sample yielded the 24 T cell receptor beta chains listed below, sequenced in a study of blood T cell repertoires in COVID-19. The assay was immunoSEQ multiplex PCR, and TCRdb's table has in-frame clones only and misses some. The sample lists 100,000 to 140,000 clones; 89% were seen once. Sequenced sample: peripheral blood. The receptors were gathered from a man aged 35-49 years with active or convalescent COVID-19.

The chain couples TRBV29-1 to TRBJ1-2; 9 nucleotides line up with TRBD1. With 5 bases clipped from V and 6 bases from J, the junction kept 4 bases outside the gene matches. The CDR3 spans 12 residues. Germline V lookup: CDR1 SQVTM, CDR2 ANQGSEA. The CDR3, as DNA: TGCAGCGTTATACAGGGGGCGCATGGCTACACCTTC. Encoded protein: CSVIQGAHGYTF.

This sequence joins TRBV4-1 and TRBJ1-4; no definite D call. Trimming took off 5 bases at V and 0 bases at J, with 10 bases between the two ends. CDR1 MGHRA and CDR2 YSYEKL come from the germline V gene. CDR3 length: 15 residues. The CDR3, as DNA: TGCGCCAGCAGCAAGACACACGCAACTAATGAAAAACTGTTTTTT. It yields the protein CASSKTHATNEKLFF.

In DNA, the CDR3 is TGTGCCAGCAGCCTGTTGGTAGCGGGGGTGGACAATGAGCAGTTCTTC. Its translation: CASSLLVAGVDNEQFF. The chain joins TRBV9 to TRBJ2-1; 9 bases agree with TRBD2. Losses at the gene ends were 4 bases for V and 5 bases for J; bases not matched to a gene: 10. Germline values: CDR1 SGDLS, CDR2 YYNGEE. The CDR3 covers 16 residues.

CDR3 in amino acids: CAWSGTLGNTIYF. As DNA, the CDR3 is TGTGCCTGGAGCGGGACACTTGGAAACACCATATATTTT. The genes are TRBV30 and TRBJ1-3; maybe TRBD1 (6 bases). V gave up 3 bases and J gave up 3 bases, with 9 bases separating them. There are 13 residues in the CDR3. Looked up from germline, CDR1 is GTSNPN and CDR2 is SVGIG (reference sequence).

V and J are TRBV5-6 and TRBJ2-1; 12 nucleotides agree with TRBD2. The germline CDR1 and CDR2 sequences are SGHDT and YYEEEE. This CDR3 region has 16 residues. The trim removed 4 bases at V and 2 bases at J, leaving 4 bases unmatched. The CDR3 sequence: CASSLRTSGAYNEQFF. The CDR3 DNA sequence: TGTGCCAGCAGCCTAAGGACTAGCGGGGCCTACAATGAGCAGTTCTTC.

The rearrangement joins TRBV28 to TRBJ1-4; D unresolved. V gave up 5 bases and J gave up 3 bases, with 10 bases separating them. The CDR3 loop spans 14 amino acids. Germline values: CDR1 MDHEN, CDR2 SYDVKM. The DNA for the CDR3 is TGTGCCAGCAGTCCAGGAGGGCCTAATGAAAAACTGTTTTTT. Protein product: CASSPGGPNEKLFF. Using reference TRBV28 and TRBJ1-4 for the parts outside the CDR3, the full variable domain is DVKVTQSSRYLVKRTGEKVFLECVQDMDHENMFWYRQDPGLGLRLIYFSYDVKMKEKGDIPEGYSVSREKKERFSLILESASTNQTSMYLCASSPGGPNEKLFFGSGTQLSVL.

The chain employs TRBV28 and TRBJ2-5, with 7 bases aligning to TRBD1. Germline loops: CDR1 MDHEN, CDR2 SYDVKM. With 2 bases clipped from V and 4 bases from J, the junction kept 7 bases outside the gene matches. The CDR3 runs to 15 residues. Here the CDR3 reads CASSLLGQRGETQYF. In DNA form, the CDR3 reads TGTGCCAGCAGTTTACTGGGACAGAGGGGAGAGACCCAGTACTTC. Using reference TRBV28 and TRBJ2-5 for the parts outside the CDR3, the full variable domain is DVKVTQSSRYLVKRTGEKVFLECVQDMDHENMFWYRQDPGLGLRLIYFSYDVKMKEKGDIPEGYSVSREKKERFSLILESASTNQTSMYLCASSLLGQRGETQYFGPGTRLLVL.

The rearrangement joins TRBV12-3 or TRBV12-4 to TRBJ2-1; D is undetermined. Trimming stripped 5 bases from V and 8 bases from J, with 10 bases between. The CDR3 consists of 12 residues. CDR3 bases: TGTGCCAGCAGTGCGGTCCTCGATGAGCAGTTCTTC. It is translated as CASSAVLDEQFF.

There are a few counts of this clone. V is TRBV2 and J is TRBJ2-7; 9 bases fit TRBD2. Germline CDR1 and CDR2: SNHLY and FYNNEI. Germline trimming cut 4 bases from V and 0 bases from J; bases unmatched to any gene: 1. The CDR3 has 14 amino acids. CDR3 region: CASSGAGGSYEQYF. The CDR3 DNA reads as TGTGCCAGCAGTGGAGCGGGAGGCTCCTACGAGCAGTACTTC.

The chain is built from TRBV6-5 and TRBJ2-1, with 7 nucleotides matching TRBD2. Per the germline V gene, CDR1 is MNHEY and CDR2 is SVGAGI. Losses at the gene ends were 2 bases for V and 1 base for J; bases not matched to a gene: 2. The CDR3 length is 15 residues. CDR3 sequence (DNA): TGTGCCAGCAGTTACCGCGGGAGTTCCTACAATGAGCAGTTCTTC. Translated, it gives CASSYRGSSYNEQFF.

The genes are TRBV6-5 and TRBJ1-2, with D tentatively TRBD1 (5 bases). Per the germline V gene, CDR1 is MNHEY and CDR2 is SVGAGI. The CDR3 length is 16 residues. Between the trimmed V and J ends, which lost 2 bases and 5 bases, there was a span of 18 bases. DNA for the CDR3: TGTGCCAGCAGTTACAGTCCCGCGCCCAGGGATTATGGCTACACCTTC. Translated: CASSYSPAPRDYGYTF.

The gene calls are TRBV6-4 and TRBJ2-1; 9 bases agree with TRBD1. Germline lookup yields CDR1 MRHNA and CDR2 SNTAGT. This CDR3 has 13 amino acids. J was trimmed by 7 bases and V by 4 bases; bases with no gene match: 2. CDR3 region: CASSGDRENEQFF. CDR3 nucleotide sequence: TGTGCCAGCAGTGGGGACAGGGAGAATGAGCAGTTCTTC.

The chain combines TRBV19 with TRBJ2-5, with 8 bases that match TRBD1. The CDR3 has 14 amino acids. With V trimmed by 10 bases and J by 1 base, 8 bases remained unmatched. Germline loops: CDR1 LNHDA, CDR2 SQIVND (reference sequence). The CDR3 nucleotides are TGTGCCACCAGGACAGGGCTCCCCCAAGAGACCCAGTACTTC. It translates to CATRTGLPQETQYF.

This sequence joins TRBV4-1 and TRBJ1-3, with D perhaps matching TRBD1 (5 bases). V gave up 0 bases and J gave up 1 base, with 13 bases separating them. The CDR3 spans 17 residues. Germline V gives CDR1 MGHRA, CDR2 YSYEKL. The CDR3 sequence is CASSQDPPGESGNTIYF. The CDR3 bases are TGCGCCAGCAGCCAAGATCCCCCGGGGGAGTCTGGAAACACCATATATTTT.

The chain couples TRBV19 to TRBJ2-5, with TRBD2 identical over 7 bases. Germline V lookup: CDR1 LNHDA, CDR2 SQIVND (reference sequence). The CDR3 contains 15 residues. With V trimmed by 0 bases and J by 5 bases, 6 bases remained unmatched. The CDR3, as DNA: TGTGCCAGTAGTATAGATAAGACTAGCAGGGAGACCCAGTACTTC. Amino acid sequence: CASSIDKTSRETQYF. Combining the CDR3 with reference TRBV19 and TRBJ2-5 gives the whole variable domain DGGITQSPKYLFRKEGQNVTLSCEQNLNHDAMYWYRQDPGQGLRLIYYSQIVNDFQKGDIAEGYSVSREKKESFPLTVTSAQKNPTAFYLCASSIDKTSRETQYFGPGTRLLVL.

The chain employs TRBV5-4 and TRBJ2-1, with D possibly being TRBD1 (6 bases). Trimming removed 5 bases at V and 7 bases at J, with 22 bases between. Germline V lookup: CDR1 SGHNT, CDR2 YYREEE (reference sequence). The CDR3 totals 16 residues. CDR3 region: CASRRLEDSSFNEQFF. For the CDR3, the DNA is TGTGCCAGCAGACGACTCGAGGACAGTTCCTTTAATGAGCAGTTCTTC.

The V call is TRBV7-9, the J call TRBJ1-6; D might be TRBD1 (6 bases). The length of the CDR3 is 14 residues. V was clipped by 8 bases and J by 14 bases, with 22 bases between them. Per germline, CDR1 SEHNR and CDR2 FQNEAQ (reference sequence). The CDR3 nucleotides are TGTGCCAGCGCCAGGGACATCAGTCCACAGGCCCTCCACTTT. This codes for CASARDISPQALHF. The full variable domain, completed using reference TRBV7-9 and TRBJ1-6, is DTGVSQNPRHKITKRGQNVTFRCDPISEHNRLYWYRQTLGQGPEFLTYFQNEAQLEKSRLLSDRFSAERPKGSFSTLEIQRTEQGDSAMYLCASARDISPQALHFGNGTRLTVT.

This chain links TRBV4-1 with TRBJ1-1; D is unresolved. V lost 1 base and J 8 bases, leaving 8 bases between the germline ends. The germline V gene has CDR1 MGHRA and CDR2 YSYEKL. The CDR3 sequence is 12 residues long. In DNA, the CDR3 is TGCGCCAGCAGCCAAGGCGGGAGGGAAGCTTTCTTT. Translation: CASSQGGREAFF.

The CDR3 sequence is CASSISGGGYEQYF. The CDR3 DNA sequence: TGTGCCAGTAGTATTTCGGGAGGAGGCTACGAGCAGTACTTC. This chain uses TRBV19 with TRBJ2-7, with 7 bases matching TRBD2. CDR3 size: 14 residues. Unmatched junction bases numbered 5, after V lost 3 bases and J lost 3 bases. The V gene's germline CDR1 is LNHDA and CDR2 SQIVND (reference sequence).

The J gene is TRBJ1-5, the V gene TRBV29-1; 8 bases agree with TRBD1. This CDR3 contains 14 residues. Germline CDR1 SQVTM, CDR2 ANQGSEA. With V trimmed by 6 bases and J by 6 bases, 10 bases remained unmatched. Written as DNA, the CDR3 is TGCAGCGTAGGACAGGGATTGGGAGGTCAGCCCCAGCATTTT. It translates to CSVGQGLGGQPQHF.

This sequence joins TRBV19 and TRBJ1-1; D is perhaps TRBD1 (5 bases). This CDR3 region has 13 residues. The V gene's germline CDR1 is LNHDA and CDR2 SQIVND (reference sequence). Trimming left V 7 bases short and J 6 bases short, with 15 bases between. CDR3 residues: CASKGGGWAEAFF. The CDR3 DNA reads TGTGCCAGTAAGGGCGGGGGATGGGCTGAAGCTTTCTTT.

This clone was recorded a few times. The gene calls are TRBV7-7 and TRBJ2-7, with D uncertain. This CDR3 spans 13 amino acids. V was trimmed by 5 bases and J by 6 bases, leaving 14 bases between them. Germline V gene lookup returns CDR1 SSHAT and CDR2 FNYEAQ (reference sequence). Here the CDR3 reads CASSPPQSTEQYF. Written as DNA, the CDR3 is TGTGCCAGCAGCCCCCCCCAAAGCACCGAGCAGTACTTC.

The rearrangement joins TRBV9 to TRBJ2-3; 10 bases match TRBD2. Germline V gene data show CDR1 as SGDLS and CDR2 as YYNGEE. J gave up 0 bases and V 2 bases, and 6 bases lay outside the gene matches. CDR3 size: 17 residues. The CDR3 sequence is CASSVGTSAASTDTQYF. Here the CDR3 DNA reads TGTGCCAGCAGCGTTGGGACTAGCGCAGCTAGCACAGATACGCAGTATTTT.

The V and J genes are TRBV6-4 and TRBJ2-3, with TRBD2 matching 11 bases. J was trimmed by 4 bases and V by 6 bases; bases with no gene match: 6. The CDR3 contains 15 residues. Germline values: CDR1 MRHNA, CDR2 SNTAGT. CDR3 loop: CASSQTSGSSDTQYF. For the CDR3, the DNA is TGTGCCAGCAGCCAAACTAGCGGGAGCTCAGATACGCAGTATTTT.